This T cell receptor beta chain was retrieved from a study of PD-L1 blockade in urothelial cancer. The wider study: It was around 2014 that patients started atezolizumab at 1,200 mg intravenously every 3 weeks.

From germline, CDR1 is SGHRS and CDR2 YFSETQ. V was clipped by 0 bases and J by 8 bases; unmatched bases: 6. The CDR3 spans 15 residues. This clone came up once. Libraries were prepared by immunoSEQ multiplex PCR; TCRdb keeps only in-frame clonotypes and omits some of them. The repertoire holds tens of thousands of clones, with roughly four fifths as singletons. The sample was PBMCs, taken around atezolizumab (anti-PD-L1) treatment. V usage is TRBV5-1 and J usage is TRBJ1-3; 9 nucleotides align to TRBD1. The TCR sequence derives from a man aged 70-80 years with urothelial cancer. The CDR3 is CASSLEGTGFDTIYF. As DNA, the CDR3 is TGCGCCAGCAGCTTGGAAGGGACAGGGTTCGACACCATATATTTT.